This T cell receptor (beta chain) was sequenced for a study of human T cells and chemical hapten exposure. Documented time point: patch test 3, about 24 weeks after DPC sensitization. Treatment denoted: therapeutic diphenylcyclopropenone sensitization with weekly scalp DPC. Germline V gene sequence: CDR1 DFQATT, CDR2 SNEGSKA (reference sequence). CDR3 length: 15 amino acids. After removal of 0 bases from V and 2 bases from J, the junction contained 7 bases not matched to a gene. For the library, individual cDNA molecules each received unique molecular identifiers. From the RACE reads, TCRdb called clonotypes with MiXCR, one entry per CDR3 protein. The sample includes around 150,000 distinct CDR3 sequences, 25% to 35% seen only once; the top ten take 2.1%.

The TCR originated in a woman aged 18-35 years with alopecia areata. Some clones in this sample may be carry-over from other donors' samples. Sequenced material: whole blood, taken in connection with sensitization to the hapten diphenylcyclopropenone (DPC). The chain is built from TRBV20-1 and TRBJ2-7, with TRBD2 matching 7 bases. The CDR3 loop is CSARDIGREPYEQYF. The CDR3 DNA reads as TGCAGTGCTAGAGATATAGGGCGGGAGCCCTACGAGCAGTACTTC.